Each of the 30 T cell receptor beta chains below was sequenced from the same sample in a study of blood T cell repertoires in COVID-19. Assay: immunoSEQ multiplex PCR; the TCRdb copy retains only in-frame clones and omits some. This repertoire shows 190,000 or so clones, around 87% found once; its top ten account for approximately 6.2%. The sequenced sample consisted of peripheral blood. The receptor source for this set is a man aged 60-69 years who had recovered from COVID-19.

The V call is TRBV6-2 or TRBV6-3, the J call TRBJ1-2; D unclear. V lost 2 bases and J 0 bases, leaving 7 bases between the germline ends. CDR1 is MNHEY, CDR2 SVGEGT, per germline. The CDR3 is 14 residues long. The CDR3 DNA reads TGTGCCAGCAGTTACGGCGGAGCTAACTATGGCTACACCTTC. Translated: CASSYGGANYGYTF.

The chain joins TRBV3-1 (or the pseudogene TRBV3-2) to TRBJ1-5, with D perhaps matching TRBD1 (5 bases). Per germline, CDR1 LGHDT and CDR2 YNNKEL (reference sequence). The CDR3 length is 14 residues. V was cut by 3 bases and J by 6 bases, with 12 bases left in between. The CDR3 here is CASSHAGIGQPQHF. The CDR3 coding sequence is TGTGCCAGCAGCCACGCAGGGATAGGTCAGCCCCAGCATTTT.

CDR3 sequence reads: CASSGTSGGSYEQYF. As DNA, the CDR3 is TGCGCCAGCAGTGGGACTAGCGGGGGTTCCTACGAGCAGTACTTC. V gene TRBV10-1 combines with J gene TRBJ2-7, with 13 bases matching TRBD2. The V gene's germline CDR1 is WNHNN and CDR2 SYGVQD (reference sequence). V shed 4 bases and J 1 base; nucleotides not matched to a gene: 1. There are 15 residues in the CDR3.

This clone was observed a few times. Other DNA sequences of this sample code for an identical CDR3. CDR3: CASSFPGDQPQHF. CDR3 in DNA: TGTGCCAGCAGTTTCCCAGGGGATCAGCCCCAGCATTTT. The gene calls are TRBV28 and TRBJ1-5; D is perhaps TRBD1 (6 bases). V lost 3 bases and J lost 5, with 8 bases in between. The length of the CDR3 is 13 residues. Germline V gene data show CDR1 as MDHEN and CDR2 as SYDVKM. Using reference TRBV28 and TRBJ1-5 for the parts outside the CDR3, the full variable domain is DVKVTQSSRYLVKRTGEKVFLECVQDMDHENMFWYRQDPGLGLRLIYFSYDVKMKEKGDIPEGYSVSREKKERFSLILESASTNQTSMYLCASSFPGDQPQHFGDGTRLSIL.

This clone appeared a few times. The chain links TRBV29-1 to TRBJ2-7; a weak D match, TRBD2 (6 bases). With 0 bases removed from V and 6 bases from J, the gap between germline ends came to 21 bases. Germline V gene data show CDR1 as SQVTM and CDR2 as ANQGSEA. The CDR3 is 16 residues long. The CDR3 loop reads CSVEDGEPGVVVEQYF. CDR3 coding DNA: TGCAGCGTTGAAGATGGTGAGCCGGGAGTAGTGGTCGAGCAGTACTTC.

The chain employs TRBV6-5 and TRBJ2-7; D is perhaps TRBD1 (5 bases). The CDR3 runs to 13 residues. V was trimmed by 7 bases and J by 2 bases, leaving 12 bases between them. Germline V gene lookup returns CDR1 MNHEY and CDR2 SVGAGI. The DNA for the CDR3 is TGTGCCAGCACAAGGGGCACCACCTACGAGCAGTACTTC. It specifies CASTRGTTYEQYF.

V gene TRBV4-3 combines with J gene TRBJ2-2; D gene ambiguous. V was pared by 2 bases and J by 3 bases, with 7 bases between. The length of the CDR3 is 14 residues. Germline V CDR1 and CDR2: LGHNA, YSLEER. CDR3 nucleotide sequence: TGCGCCAGCAGCCAACAGTCCGACACCGGGGAGCTGTTTTTT. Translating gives CASSQQSDTGELFF.

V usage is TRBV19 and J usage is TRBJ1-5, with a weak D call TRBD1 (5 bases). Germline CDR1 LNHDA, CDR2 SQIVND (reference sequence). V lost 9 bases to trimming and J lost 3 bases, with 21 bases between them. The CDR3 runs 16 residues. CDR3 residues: CASNALPTGDNQPQHF. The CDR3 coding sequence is TGTGCCAGCAACGCACTCCCCACAGGTGACAATCAGCCCCAGCATTTT.

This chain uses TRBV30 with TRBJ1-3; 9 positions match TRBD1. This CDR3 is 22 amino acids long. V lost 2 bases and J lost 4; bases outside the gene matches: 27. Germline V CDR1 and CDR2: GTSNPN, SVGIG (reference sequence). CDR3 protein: CAWSTRWKGQGYSLGPGNTIYF. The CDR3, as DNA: TGTGCCTGGAGTACGCGGTGGAAGGGACAGGGTTATTCCCTGGGGCCAGGAAACACCATATATTTT.

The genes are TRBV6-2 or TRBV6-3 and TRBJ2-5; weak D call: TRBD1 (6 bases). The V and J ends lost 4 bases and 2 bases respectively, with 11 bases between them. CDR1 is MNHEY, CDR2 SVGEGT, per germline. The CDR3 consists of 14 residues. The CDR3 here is CASSLGHLQETQYF. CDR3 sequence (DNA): TGTGCCAGCAGTTTGGGACACCTACAAGAGACCCAGTACTTC.

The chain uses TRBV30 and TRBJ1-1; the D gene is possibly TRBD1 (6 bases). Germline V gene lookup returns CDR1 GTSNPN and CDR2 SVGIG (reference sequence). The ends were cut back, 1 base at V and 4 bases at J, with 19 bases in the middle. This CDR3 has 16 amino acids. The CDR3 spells CAWSDLTGLLSTEAFF. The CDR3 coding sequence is TGTGCCTGGAGTGACCTTACAGGGCTCCTTAGCACTGAAGCTTTCTTT. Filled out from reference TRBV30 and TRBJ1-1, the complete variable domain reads SQTIHQWPATLVQPVGSPLSLECTVEGTSNPNLYWYRQAAGRGLQLLFYSVGIGQISSEVPQNLSASRPQDRQFILSSKKLLLSDSGFYLCAWSDLTGLLSTEAFFGQGTRLTVV.

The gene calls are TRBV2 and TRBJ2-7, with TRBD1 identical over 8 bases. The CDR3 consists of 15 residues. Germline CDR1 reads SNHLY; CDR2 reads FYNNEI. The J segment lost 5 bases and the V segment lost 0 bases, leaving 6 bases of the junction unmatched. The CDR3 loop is CASSEARTGIDEQYF. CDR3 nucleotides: TGTGCCAGCAGTGAAGCGCGGACAGGGATCGACGAGCAGTACTTC.

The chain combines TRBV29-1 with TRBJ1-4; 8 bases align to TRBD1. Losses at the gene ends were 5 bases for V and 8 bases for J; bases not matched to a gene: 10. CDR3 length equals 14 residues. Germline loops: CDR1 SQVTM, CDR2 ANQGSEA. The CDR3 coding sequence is TGCAGCGTTTCTTTCACAGGGGGTGGAGAAAAACTGTTTTTT. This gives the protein CSVSFTGGGEKLFF.

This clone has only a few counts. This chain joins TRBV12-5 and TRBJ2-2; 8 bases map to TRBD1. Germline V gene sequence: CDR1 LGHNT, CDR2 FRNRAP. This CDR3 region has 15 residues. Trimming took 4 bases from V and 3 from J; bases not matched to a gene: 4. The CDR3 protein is CASGSGQGHTGELFF. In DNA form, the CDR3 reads TGTGCTAGTGGTTCCGGACAGGGCCACACCGGGGAGCTGTTTTTT.

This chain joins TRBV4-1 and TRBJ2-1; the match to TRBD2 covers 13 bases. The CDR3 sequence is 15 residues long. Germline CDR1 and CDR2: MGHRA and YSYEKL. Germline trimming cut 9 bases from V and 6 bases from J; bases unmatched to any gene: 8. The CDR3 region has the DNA TGCGCCAGTGCCCCAACTAGCGGGGGGGCCAATGAGCAGTTCTTC. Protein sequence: CASAPTSGGANEQFF.

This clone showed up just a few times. Written as DNA, the CDR3 is TGTGCCAGCAGTTATGGCGAGGGCCTATCTGGCTACACCTTC. Its translation is CASSYGEGLSGYTF. This sequence joins TRBV6-5 and TRBJ1-2; D uncertain. This CDR3 is 14 amino acids long. Germline V CDR1 and CDR2: MNHEY, SVGAGI. Trimming left V 3 bases short and J 7 bases short, with 15 bases between.

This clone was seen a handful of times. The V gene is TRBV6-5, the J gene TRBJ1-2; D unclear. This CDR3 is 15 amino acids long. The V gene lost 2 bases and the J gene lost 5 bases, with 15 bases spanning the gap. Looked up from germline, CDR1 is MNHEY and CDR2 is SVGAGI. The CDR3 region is CASSYLPVKLYGYTF. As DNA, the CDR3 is TGTGCCAGCAGTTACCTCCCCGTGAAACTTTATGGCTACACCTTC.

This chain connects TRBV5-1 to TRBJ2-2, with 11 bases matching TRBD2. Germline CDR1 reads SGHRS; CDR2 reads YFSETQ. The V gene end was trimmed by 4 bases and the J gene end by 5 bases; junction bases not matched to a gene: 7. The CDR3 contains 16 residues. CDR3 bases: TGCGCCAGCAGCGTAGCGGGAGGGCCGGGTACCGGGGAGCTGTTTTTT. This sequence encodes CASSVAGGPGTGELFF.

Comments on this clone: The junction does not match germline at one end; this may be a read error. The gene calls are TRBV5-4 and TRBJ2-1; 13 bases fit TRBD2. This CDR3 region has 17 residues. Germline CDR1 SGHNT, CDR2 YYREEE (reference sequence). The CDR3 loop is CASSLPGLAGAGDERFF. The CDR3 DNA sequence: TGTGCCAGCAGCTTACCTGGACTAGCGGGAGCCGGCGACGAGCGGTTCTTC.

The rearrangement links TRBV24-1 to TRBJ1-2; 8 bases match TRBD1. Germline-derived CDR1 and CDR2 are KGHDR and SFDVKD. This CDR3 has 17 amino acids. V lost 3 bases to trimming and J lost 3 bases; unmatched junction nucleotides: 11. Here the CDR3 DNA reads TGTGCCACCAGTGATCCCCCAACCGGGACAGGAGACTATGGCTACACCTTC. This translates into CATSDPPTGTGDYGYTF.

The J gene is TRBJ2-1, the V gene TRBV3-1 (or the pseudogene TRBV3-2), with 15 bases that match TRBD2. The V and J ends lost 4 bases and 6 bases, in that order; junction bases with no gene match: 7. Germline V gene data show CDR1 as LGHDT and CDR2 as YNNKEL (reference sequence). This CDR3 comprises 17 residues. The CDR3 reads CASSPGLAGGGPNEQFF. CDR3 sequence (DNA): TGTGCCAGCAGCCCGGGACTAGCGGGAGGTGGCCCCAATGAGCAGTTCTTC.

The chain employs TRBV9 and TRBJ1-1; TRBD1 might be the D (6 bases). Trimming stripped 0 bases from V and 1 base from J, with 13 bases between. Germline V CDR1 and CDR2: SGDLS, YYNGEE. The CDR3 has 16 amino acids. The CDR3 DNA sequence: TGTGCCAGCAGCGTAGCTGCAGGGGCGAAGAACACTGAAGCTTTCTTT. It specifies CASSVAAGAKNTEAFF.

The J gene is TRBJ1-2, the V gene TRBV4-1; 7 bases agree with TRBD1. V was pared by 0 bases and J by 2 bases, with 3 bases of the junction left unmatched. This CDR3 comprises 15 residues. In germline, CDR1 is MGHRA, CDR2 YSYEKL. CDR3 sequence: CASSQDWGQNYGYTF. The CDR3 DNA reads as TGCGCCAGCAGCCAAGATTGGGGACAGAACTATGGCTACACCTTC.

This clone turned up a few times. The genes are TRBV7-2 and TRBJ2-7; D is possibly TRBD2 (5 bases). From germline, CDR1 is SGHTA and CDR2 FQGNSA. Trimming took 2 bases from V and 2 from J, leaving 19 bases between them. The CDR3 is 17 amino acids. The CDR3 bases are TGTGCCAGCAGCTTAAACGCTCGGGGTGCCCGACCCTACGAGCAGTACTTC. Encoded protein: CASSLNARGARPYEQYF.

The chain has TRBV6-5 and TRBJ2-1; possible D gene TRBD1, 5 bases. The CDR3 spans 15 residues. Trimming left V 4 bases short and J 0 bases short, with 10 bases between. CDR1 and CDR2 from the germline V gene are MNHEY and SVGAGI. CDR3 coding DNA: TGTGCCAGCAGTTTAGGACATAACTCCTACAATGAGCAGTTCTTC. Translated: CASSLGHNSYNEQFF.

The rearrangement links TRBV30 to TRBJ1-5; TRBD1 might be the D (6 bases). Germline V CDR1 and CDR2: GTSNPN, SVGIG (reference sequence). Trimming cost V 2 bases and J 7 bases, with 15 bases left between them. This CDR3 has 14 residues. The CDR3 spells CAWSLQTGGQPQHF. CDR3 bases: TGTGCCTGGAGTCTTCAGACGGGGGGCCAGCCCCAGCATTTT.

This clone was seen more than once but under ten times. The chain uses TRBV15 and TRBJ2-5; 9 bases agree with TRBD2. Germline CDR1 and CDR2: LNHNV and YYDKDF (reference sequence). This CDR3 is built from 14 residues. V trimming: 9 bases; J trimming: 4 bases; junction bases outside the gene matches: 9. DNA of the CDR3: TGTGCCACTAAGATAGCGGGAGTAGGAGAGACCCAGTACTTC. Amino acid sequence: CATKIAGVGETQYF.

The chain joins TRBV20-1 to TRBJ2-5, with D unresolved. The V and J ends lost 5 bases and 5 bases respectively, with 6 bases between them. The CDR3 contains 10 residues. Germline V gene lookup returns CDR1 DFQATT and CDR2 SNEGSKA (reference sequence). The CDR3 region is CSADGETQYF. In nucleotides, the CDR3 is TGCAGTGCTGACGGGGAGACCCAGTACTTC.

The CDR3 nucleotides read TGTGCCAGCAGTTCGGGACTGGCTGGGGGCGAGCAGTACTTC. Its translation: CASSSGLAGGEQYF. The chain combines TRBV7-8 with TRBJ2-7; weak D call: TRBD2 (6 bases). V was trimmed by 6 bases and J by 6 bases, leaving 18 bases between them. Germline CDR1 is SGHVS and CDR2 is FQNEAQ. The CDR3 contains 14 residues. Full variable domain (missing parts from reference TRBV7-8 and TRBJ2-7): GAGVSQSPRYKVAKRGQDVALRCDPISGHVSLFWYQQALGQGPEFLTYFQNEAQLDKSGLPSDRFFAERPEGSVSTLKIQRTQQEDSAVYLCASSSGLAGGEQYFGPGTRLTVT.

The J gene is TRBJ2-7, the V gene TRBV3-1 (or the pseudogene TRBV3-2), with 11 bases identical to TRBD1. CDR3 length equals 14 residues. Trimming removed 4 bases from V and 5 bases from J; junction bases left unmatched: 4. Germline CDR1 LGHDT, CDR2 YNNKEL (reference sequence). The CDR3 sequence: CASSRGQGDNEQYF. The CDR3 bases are TGTGCCAGCAGCCGGGGACAGGGGGATAACGAGCAGTACTTC.